Given below is one TCR beta chain in context. CDR1 is SQVTM, CDR2 ANQGSEA, per germline. This CDR3 is 13 amino acids long. V lost 6 bases and J lost 6; bases outside the gene matches: 5. As originally analysed: Amplified reference gene primers provided the basis for estimating nucleated cell counts. Profiled with immunoSEQ multiplex PCR; TCRdb holds only in-frame clones, not every one. V and J calls and clone size follow that table, whereas D and trimming were derived from the DNA. Here the sample spans roughly 86,000 clones, approximately 85% being singletons. This sample was included in a study of blood T cell repertoires in COVID-19.

The clonotype originates from a woman of 80 years or more with COVID-19, enrolled during active disease. The sample comprised peripheral blood. J is TRBJ2-2 and V is TRBV29-1; 9 bases agree with TRBD2. The CDR3 DNA follows: TGCAGCGTCCCGATAGCGGGAGCCGGGGAGCTGTTTTTT. The encoded protein is CSVPIAGAGELFF.